The 2 T cell receptor beta chains below all came from one sample that was sequenced in a study of identifying expanded T cells in peripheral blood. Assay: immunoSEQ multiplex PCR; the TCRdb copy retains only in-frame clones and omits some. The sample holds 90,000 to 120,000 clones; around 89% are singletons and the top ten take around 17%. Sequences were obtained from blood. These receptors came from a person aged 18 to 70 in good health.

This rearrangement joins TRBV2 to TRBJ2-7, with 8 bases that match TRBD1. Germline trimming cut 1 base from V and 3 bases from J; bases unmatched to any gene: 11. The CDR3 has 17 amino acids. The germline gives CDR1 SNHLY, CDR2 FYNNEI. CDR3 in amino acids: CASSEGLLSGTGYEQYF. CDR3 in DNA: TGTGCCAGCAGTGAAGGGCTCCTGTCCGGGACAGGCTACGAGCAGTACTTC.

V is TRBV25-1 and J is TRBJ2-5, with 10 positions matching TRBD2. The CDR3 runs 16 residues. J was trimmed by 4 bases and V by 3 bases; bases with no gene match: 8. CDR1 MGHDK and CDR2 SYGVNS come from the germline V gene. The chain's CDR3 is CASSDLAGGSRETQYF. The CDR3 DNA sequence: TGTGCCAGCAGTGATTTAGCGGGGGGTTCGAGAGAGACCCAGTACTTC.